This TCR beta chain was captured in a study of T cells in Graves' hyperthyroidism and ophthalmopathy. Study observations and caveats: For ophthalmopathy, model prediction preceded onset by a median 6.5 months.

The germline CDR1 and CDR2 sequences are MDHEN and SYDVKM. There are 14 residues in the CDR3. About this clonotype itself: What it recognizes is unknown. A much larger clone differs by one base, so this may be a read error.

Authors of the study amplified TCR beta CDR3 regions from RNA transcripts. Primed by the HTBI set, a first-round RT-PCR was run on the TCR CDR3. Each CDR3 protein is one row after TCRdb ran MiXCR on the multiplex PCR reads. The sample includes more than 500,000 distinct CDR3 sequences, about 16% seen only once; the top ten take 25% to 30%. The receptor's source is a woman in her thirties with Graves' ophthalmopathy. Sequencing was done on a sample of blood. The gene calls are TRBV28 and TRBJ1-1; D unresolved. The chain's CDR3 is CASSLTVGNTEALF. The CDR3 coding sequence is TGTGCCAGCAGTTTAACCGTGGGGAACACTGAAGCTCTCTTT.